Below are 19 T cell receptor beta chains sequenced from a single sample in a study of identical twins. MiXCR, applied by TCRdb to the 5' RACE reads, yields one record per CDR3 protein. The data contain 1.5 million to 2 million distinct CDR3 sequences, around 33% of them singletons. The sequencing sample was made of cord blood. Receptor source: a newborn girl in good health.

The rearrangement uses TRBV5-1 and TRBJ1-2, with 9 positions matching TRBD1. V shed 1 base, J shed 6 bases, and the junction held 4 bases outside the gene matches. The germline V gene encodes CDR1 SGHRS and CDR2 YFSETQ. This CDR3 has 14 residues. CDR3 coding DNA: TGCGCCAGCAGCTTGCGGGACAGGGCGAATGGCTACACCTTC. It encodes CASSLRDRANGYTF.

Concerning this clonotype itself: One junction end does not reproduce the germline sequence, and a read error may be involved. The chain links TRBV20-1 to TRBJ1-4, with TRBD1 identical over 9 bases. The length of the CDR3 is 15 residues. From germline, CDR1 is DFQATT and CDR2 SNEGSKA (reference sequence). This CDR3 reads CSANRGQATNGKLFF. The CDR3 nucleotides are TGCAGTGCCAACAGGGGGCAAGCAACTAATGGAAAACTGTTTTTT.

V is TRBV29-1 and J is TRBJ2-7; TRBD2 aligns across 8 bases. There are 14 residues in the CDR3. After removal of 6 bases from V and 3 bases from J, the junction contained 10 bases not matched to a gene. From germline, CDR1 is SQVTM and CDR2 ANQGSEA. CDR3 protein: CSVKGRGASYEQYF. The CDR3 bases are TGCAGCGTAAAAGGGCGGGGGGCAAGCTACGAGCAGTACTTC.

This clonotype has at least ten counts. V and J are TRBV4-2 and TRBJ2-3, with 11 nucleotides matching TRBD1. The CDR3 spans 14 residues. Germline-derived CDR1 and CDR2 are LGHNA and YNFKEQ. After removal of 5 bases from V and 4 bases from J, the junction contained 2 bases not matched to a gene. As DNA, the CDR3 is TGTGCCAGCAGCAGGGACAGGGGGGCAGATACGCAGTATTTT. This sequence encodes CASSRDRGADTQYF.

This clonotype was counted between two and nine times. This chain uses TRBV7-9 with TRBJ2-1; 7 bases map to TRBD1. The germline V gene has CDR1 SEHNR and CDR2 FQNEAQ (reference sequence). Unmatched junction bases numbered 9, after V lost 1 base and J lost 12 bases. The CDR3 length is 14 residues. The CDR3 protein is CASSLEGQTIRQFF. The CDR3 DNA follows: TGTGCCAGCAGCTTAGAGGGACAGACGATTCGGCAGTTCTTC.

V gene TRBV2 combines with J gene TRBJ2-3, with a tentative D call TRBD2 (7 bases). CDR3 length: 13 amino acids. Trimming removed 7 bases from V and 4 bases from J, with 12 bases in between. The germline V gene has CDR1 SNHLY and CDR2 FYNNEI. The CDR3 sequence is CASTGGRADTQYF. The CDR3 DNA is TGTGCCAGCACCGGGGGGCGGGCAGATACGCAGTATTTT.

This clonotype was found once. This may arise from a read error, as a much more abundant clone is one base away. V and J are TRBV7-9 and TRBJ2-1; TRBD1 agrees at 7 bases. This CDR3 spans 15 amino acids. Germline CDR1 SEHNR, CDR2 FQNEAQ (reference sequence). DNA for the CDR3: TGTGCAGGAACAGGGGAGTCCCACTCCTACAATGAGCAGTTCTTC. Protein: CAGTGESHSYNEQFF. Full variable domain (rest looked up from reference TRBV7-9 and TRBJ2-1): DTGVSQNPRHKITKRGQNVTFRCDPISEHNRLYWYRQTLGQGPEFLTYFQNEAQLEKSRLLSDRFSAERPKGSFSTLEIQRTEQGDSAMYLCAGTGESHSYNEQFFGPGTRLTVL.

The table lists this clonotype with a few counts. The chain has TRBV20-1 and TRBJ2-5, with 7 nucleotides matching TRBD2. Germline assignment: CDR1 DFQATT and CDR2 SNEGSKA (reference sequence). The CDR3 totals 15 residues. V lost 0 bases to trimming and J lost 5 bases; unmatched junction nucleotides: 9. The CDR3 nucleotides read TGCAGTGCTAGAGATCCCAGACTAGCAAGGGAGACCCAGTACTTC. Protein sequence: CSARDPRLARETQYF.

The genes are TRBV15 and TRBJ2-1; TRBD2 matches 8 bases. Germline V lookup: CDR1 LNHNV, CDR2 YYDKDF (reference sequence). Losses at the gene ends were 1 base for V and 6 bases for J; bases not matched to a gene: 11. This CDR3 comprises 17 residues. The CDR3 protein is CATSRGRTSFGFNEQFF. The CDR3 nucleotides read TGTGCCACCAGCAGAGGACGGACTAGCTTCGGGTTCAATGAGCAGTTCTTC.

This clonotype was observed a handful of times. The rearrangement uses TRBV27 and TRBJ1-1, with D possibly TRBD1 on 5 matching bases. The CDR3 length is 13 residues. Trimming took off 8 bases at V and 1 base at J, with 11 bases between the two ends. The germline V gene has CDR1 MNHEY and CDR2 SMNVEV (reference sequence). The CDR3 region is CASGVRGNTEAFF. The CDR3, as DNA: TGTGCCAGCGGGGTGAGGGGGAACACTGAAGCTTTCTTT.

This sequence joins TRBV5-1 and TRBJ1-4; no firm D call. The germline V and J ends were trimmed by 0 bases and 8 bases, with 11 bases remaining between them. In germline, CDR1 is SGHRS, CDR2 YFSETQ. The CDR3 extends over 14 amino acids. CDR3 DNA sequence: TGCGCCAGCAGCTTGGTGGGGAATGGGGAAAAACTGTTTTTT. Encoded protein: CASSLVGNGEKLFF. Variable domain in full (rest from reference TRBV5-1 and TRBJ1-4): KAGVTQTPRYLIKTRGQQVTLSCSPISGHRSVSWYQQTPGQGLQFLFEYFSETQRNKGNFPGRFSGRQFSNSRSEMNVSTLELGDSALYLCASSLVGNGEKLFFGSGTQLSVL.

The CDR3 region has the DNA TGTGCCAGCAGTGAATTGGCTAGCGGGAGGTCAGGCTCCTACAATGAGCAGTTCTTC. It is translated as CASSELASGRSGSYNEQFF. This chain links TRBV2 with TRBJ2-1, with 11 bases that match TRBD2. Trimming at V came to 2 bases and at J to 0 bases, leaving 9 bases not matched to a gene. CDR1 is SNHLY and CDR2 is FYNNEI in the germline V gene. The CDR3 runs 19 residues.

V usage is TRBV14 and J usage is TRBJ1-2; D gene unclear. The V end was cut by 3 bases, the J end by 0 bases, with 11 bases between. The CDR3 has 15 amino acids. CDR1 is SGHDN, CDR2 FVKESK, per germline. The CDR3 is CASSQGLGSNYGYTF. CDR3 coding DNA: TGTGCCAGCAGCCAGGGGTTAGGATCTAACTATGGCTACACCTTC.

The chain joins TRBV5-1 to TRBJ2-5, with TRBD2 identical over 10 bases. Germline lookup yields CDR1 SGHRS and CDR2 YFSETQ. The CDR3 sequence is 17 residues long. V was clipped by 0 bases and J by 1 base; unmatched bases: 6. CDR3 residues: CASSLALPSGGQETQYF. DNA for the CDR3: TGCGCCAGCAGCTTGGCTTTGCCTAGCGGGGGCCAAGAGACCCAGTACTTC.

Many counts were recorded for this clonotype. This chain joins TRBV24-1 and TRBJ2-7, with D possibly TRBD1 on 6 matching bases. Looked up from germline, CDR1 is KGHDR and CDR2 is SFDVKD. Trimming cost V 4 bases and J 2 bases, with 11 bases left between them. This CDR3 is built from 14 residues. The CDR3 nucleotides are TGTGCCACCAGTGACCCTACAGGGACCTACGAGCAGTACTTC. This encodes CATSDPTGTYEQYF.

Remarks on this clonotype: Germline is not matched at one junction end, which may reflect a read error. The chain recombines TRBV3-1 with TRBJ1-2; D is perhaps TRBD1 (5 bases). Looked up from germline, CDR1 is LGHDT and CDR2 is YNNKEL (reference sequence). The CDR3 loop spans 16 amino acids. In nucleotides, the CDR3 is TGTGCCAGCAGCCAAGACCTCCGGGGGGGATATTATGGCTGCACCTTC. This codes for CASSQDLRGGYYGCTF.

Worth noting for this clonotype: The junction and the germline gene differ at one end; a read error may be behind it. The chain recombines TRBV7-7 with TRBJ2-7; 8 nucleotides match TRBD2. From germline, CDR1 is SSHAT and CDR2 FNYEAQ (reference sequence). CDR3 length equals 20 residues. The CDR3 DNA reads TGTGCTAGCAGCGGGGGCTGGCTAGCGGAACAGGGAAGTAGCTACAATGAGCAGTACTTC. This sequence encodes CASSGGWLAEQGSSYNEQYF.

This clonotype was detected ten times or more. The chain links TRBV29-1 to TRBJ1-2; D remains ambiguous. Germline lookup yields CDR1 SQVTM and CDR2 ANQGSEA. The CDR3 contains 12 residues. The V end lost 4 bases, the J end lost 2 bases, and 8 bases lay between the germline ends. The CDR3 here is CSVVGPNYGYTF. CDR3 in DNA: TGCAGCGTTGTTGGGCCGAACTATGGCTACACCTTC.

The CDR3 region has the DNA TGCAGTGCTAGACGAAGTGTACGGGGCTACACCTTC. It codes for CSARRSVRGYTF. The V call is TRBV20-1, the J call TRBJ1-2; D ambiguous. Trimming shortened V by 2 bases and J by 8 bases, and 12 bases separated the two germline ends. The CDR3 loop spans 12 amino acids. Germline V gene sequence: CDR1 DFQATT, CDR2 SNEGSKA (reference sequence).